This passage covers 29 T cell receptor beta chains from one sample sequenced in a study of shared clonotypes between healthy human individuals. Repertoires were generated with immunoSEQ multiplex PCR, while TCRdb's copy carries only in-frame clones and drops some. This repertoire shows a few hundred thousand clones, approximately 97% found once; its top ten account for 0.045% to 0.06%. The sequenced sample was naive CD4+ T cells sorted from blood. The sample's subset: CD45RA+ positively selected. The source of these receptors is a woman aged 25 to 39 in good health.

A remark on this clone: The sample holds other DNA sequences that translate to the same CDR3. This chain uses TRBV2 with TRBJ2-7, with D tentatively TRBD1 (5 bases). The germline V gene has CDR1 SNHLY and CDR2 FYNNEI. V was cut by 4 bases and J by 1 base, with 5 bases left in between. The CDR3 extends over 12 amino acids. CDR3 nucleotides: TGTGCCAGCAGTGGACAGTCCTACGAGCAGTACTTC. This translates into CASSGQSYEQYF.

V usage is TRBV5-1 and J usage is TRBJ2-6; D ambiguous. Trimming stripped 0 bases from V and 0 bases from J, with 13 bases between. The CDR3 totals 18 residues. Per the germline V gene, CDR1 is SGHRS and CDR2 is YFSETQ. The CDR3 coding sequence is TGCGCCAGCAGCTTGGAGGGCAAGCACTTCTCTGGGGCCAACGTCCTGACTTTC. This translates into CASSLEGKHFSGANVLTF.

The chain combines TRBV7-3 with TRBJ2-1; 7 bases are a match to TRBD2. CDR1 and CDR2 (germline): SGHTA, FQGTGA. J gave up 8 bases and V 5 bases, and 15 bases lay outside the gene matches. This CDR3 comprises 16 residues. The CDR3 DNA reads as TGTGCCAGCAGCCCAACGGGACTAAGCGTCCGGGATGAGCAGTTCTTC. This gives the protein CASSPTGLSVRDEQFF.

Here the CDR3 reads CASSPRVASEQFF. The DNA for the CDR3 is TGTGCCAGCTCACCACGGGTAGCATCTGAGCAGTTCTTC. This chain uses TRBV18 with TRBJ2-1, with D unclear. The CDR3 contains 13 residues. The V end was cut by 1 base, the J end by 9 bases, with 10 bases between. The germline gives CDR1 KGHSH, CDR2 LQKENI.

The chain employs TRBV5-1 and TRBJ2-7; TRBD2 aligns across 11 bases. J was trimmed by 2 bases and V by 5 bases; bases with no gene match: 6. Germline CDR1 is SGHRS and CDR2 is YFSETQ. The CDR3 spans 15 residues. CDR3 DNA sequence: TGCGCCAGCAGTCAACTAGCGGGAGACCCCTACGAGCAGTACTTC. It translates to CASSQLAGDPYEQYF.

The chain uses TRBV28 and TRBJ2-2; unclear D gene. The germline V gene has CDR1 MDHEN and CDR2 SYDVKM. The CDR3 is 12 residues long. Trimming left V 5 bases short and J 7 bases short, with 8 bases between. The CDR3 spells CASSPRGGELFF. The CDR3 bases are TGTGCCAGCAGTCCCCGCGGCGGGGAGCTGTTTTTT.

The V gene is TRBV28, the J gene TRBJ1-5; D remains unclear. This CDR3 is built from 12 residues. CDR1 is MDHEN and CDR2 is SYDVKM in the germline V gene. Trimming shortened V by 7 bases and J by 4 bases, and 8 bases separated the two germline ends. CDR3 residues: CASNEKNQPQHF. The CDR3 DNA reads TGTGCCAGCAATGAGAAAAATCAGCCCCAGCATTTT.

CDR3 DNA sequence: TGTGCCGCCCGGGGTCCTGCGGAGACCCAGTACTTC. Translation: CAARGPAETQYF. This chain uses TRBV19 with TRBJ2-5; TRBD2 is a possible D gene (5 bases). The CDR3 totals 12 residues. Per the germline V gene, CDR1 is LNHDA and CDR2 is SQIVND (reference sequence). V was shortened by 11 bases and J by 5 bases, with 15 bases between the two germline ends.

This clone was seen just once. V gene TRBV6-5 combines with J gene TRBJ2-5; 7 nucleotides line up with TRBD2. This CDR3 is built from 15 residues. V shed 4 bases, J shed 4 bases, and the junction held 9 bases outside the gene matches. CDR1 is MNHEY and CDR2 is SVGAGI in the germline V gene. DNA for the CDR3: TGTGCCAGCAGTTTTGGGGAGGGGCGGCGAGAGACCCAGTACTTC. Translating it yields CASSFGEGRRETQYF.

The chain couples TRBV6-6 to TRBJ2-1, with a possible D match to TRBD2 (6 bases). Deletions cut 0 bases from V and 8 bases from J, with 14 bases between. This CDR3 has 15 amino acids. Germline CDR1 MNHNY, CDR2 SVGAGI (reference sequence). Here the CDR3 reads CASSYSKPGGHEQFF. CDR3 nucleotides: TGTGCCAGCAGTTACTCGAAACCCGGAGGGCATGAGCAGTTCTTC.

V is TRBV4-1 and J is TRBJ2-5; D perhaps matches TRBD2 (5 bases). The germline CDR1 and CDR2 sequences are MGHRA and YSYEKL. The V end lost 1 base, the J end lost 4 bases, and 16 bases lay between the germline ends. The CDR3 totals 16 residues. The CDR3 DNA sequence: TGCGCCAGCAGCCAAGGGGCGTCGAGGAGGCGAGAGACCCAGTACTTC. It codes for CASSQGASRRRETQYF.

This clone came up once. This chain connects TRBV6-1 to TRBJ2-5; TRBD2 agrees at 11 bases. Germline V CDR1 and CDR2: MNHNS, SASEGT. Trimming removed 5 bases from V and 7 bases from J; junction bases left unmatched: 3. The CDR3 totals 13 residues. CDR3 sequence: CASSTGLAATQYF. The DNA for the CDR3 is TGTGCCAGCAGTACGGGACTAGCGGCGACCCAGTACTTC.

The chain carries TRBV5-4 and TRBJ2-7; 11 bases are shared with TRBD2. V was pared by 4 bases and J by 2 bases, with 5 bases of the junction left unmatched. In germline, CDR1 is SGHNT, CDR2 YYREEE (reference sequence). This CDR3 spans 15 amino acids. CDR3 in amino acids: CASSQTSGITYEQYF. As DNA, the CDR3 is TGTGCCAGCAGCCAGACTAGCGGGATAACCTACGAGCAGTACTTC.

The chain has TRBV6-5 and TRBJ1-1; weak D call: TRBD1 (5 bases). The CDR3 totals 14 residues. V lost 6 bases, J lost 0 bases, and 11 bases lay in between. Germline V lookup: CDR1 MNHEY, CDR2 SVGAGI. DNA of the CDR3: TGTGCCAGCAGGGGGAAGGGGATGAACACTGAAGCTTTCTTT. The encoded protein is CASRGKGMNTEAFF.

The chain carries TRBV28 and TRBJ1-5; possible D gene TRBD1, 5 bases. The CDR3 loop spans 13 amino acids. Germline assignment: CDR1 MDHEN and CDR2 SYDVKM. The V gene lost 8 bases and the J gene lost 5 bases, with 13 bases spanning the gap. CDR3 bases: TGTGCCAGCGTCGCAGGGTCCTATCAGCCCCAGCATTTT. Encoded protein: CASVAGSYQPQHF.

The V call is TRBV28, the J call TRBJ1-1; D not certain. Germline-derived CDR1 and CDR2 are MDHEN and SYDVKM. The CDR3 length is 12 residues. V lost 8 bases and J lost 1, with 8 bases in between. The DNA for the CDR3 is TGTGCCAGCCTCACAGAGAACACTGAAGCTTTCTTT. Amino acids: CASLTENTEAFF.

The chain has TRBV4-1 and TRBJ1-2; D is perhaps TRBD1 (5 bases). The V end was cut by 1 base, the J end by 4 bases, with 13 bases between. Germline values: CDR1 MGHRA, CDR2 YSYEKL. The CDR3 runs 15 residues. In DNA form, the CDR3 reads TGCGCCAGCAGCCAAGCGGCCAGGGACGGCTATGGCTACACCTTC. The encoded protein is CASSQAARDGYGYTF.

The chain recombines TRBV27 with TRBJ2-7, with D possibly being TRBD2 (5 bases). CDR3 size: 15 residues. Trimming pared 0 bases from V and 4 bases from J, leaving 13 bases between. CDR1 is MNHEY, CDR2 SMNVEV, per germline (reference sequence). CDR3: CASSLSLLERYEQYF. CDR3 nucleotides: TGTGCCAGCAGTTTATCTCTTTTGGAGCGGTACGAGCAGTACTTC.

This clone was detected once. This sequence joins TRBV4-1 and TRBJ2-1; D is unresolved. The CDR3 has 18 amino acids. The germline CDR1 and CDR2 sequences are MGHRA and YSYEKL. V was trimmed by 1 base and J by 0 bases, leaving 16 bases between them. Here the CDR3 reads CASSQGNMGRSSYNEQFF. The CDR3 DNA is TGCGCCAGCAGCCAAGGAAACATGGGTAGAAGCTCCTACAATGAGCAGTTCTTC.

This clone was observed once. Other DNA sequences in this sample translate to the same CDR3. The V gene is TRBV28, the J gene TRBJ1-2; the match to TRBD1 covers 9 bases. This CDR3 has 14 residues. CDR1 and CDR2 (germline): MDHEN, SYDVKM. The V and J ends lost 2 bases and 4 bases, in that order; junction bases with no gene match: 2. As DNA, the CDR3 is TGTGCCAGCAGTTTAGGACAGGGGATCTATGGCTACACCTTC. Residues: CASSLGQGIYGYTF.

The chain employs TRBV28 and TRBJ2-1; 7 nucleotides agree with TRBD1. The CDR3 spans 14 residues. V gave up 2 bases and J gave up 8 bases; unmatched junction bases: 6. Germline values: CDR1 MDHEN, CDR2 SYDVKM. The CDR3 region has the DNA TGTGCCAGCAGTTTAGAGACAGGGATCTATGAGCAGTTCTTC. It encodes CASSLETGIYEQFF.

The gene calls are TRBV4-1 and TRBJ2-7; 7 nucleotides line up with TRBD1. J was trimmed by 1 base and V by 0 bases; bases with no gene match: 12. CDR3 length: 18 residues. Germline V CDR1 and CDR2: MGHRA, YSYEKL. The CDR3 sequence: CASSQDLITGAVSYEQYF. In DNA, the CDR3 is TGCGCCAGCAGCCAAGACCTCATCACAGGGGCCGTTTCCTACGAGCAGTACTTC.

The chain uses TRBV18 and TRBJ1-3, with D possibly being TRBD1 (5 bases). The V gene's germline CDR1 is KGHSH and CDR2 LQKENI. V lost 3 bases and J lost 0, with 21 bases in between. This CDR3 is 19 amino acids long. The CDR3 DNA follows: TGTGCCAGCTCACCGCTACAATGGGGGGACCGATACTCTGGAAACACCATATATTTT. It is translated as CASSPLQWGDRYSGNTIYF.

Here the CDR3 DNA reads TGTGCCAGCAGTAAAGTACAGGGGAACACTGAAGCTTTCTTT. This sequence encodes CASSKVQGNTEAFF. The rearrangement links TRBV6-1 to TRBJ1-1; D is perhaps TRBD1 (6 bases). Per the germline V gene, CDR1 is MNHNS and CDR2 is SASEGT. The CDR3 covers 14 residues. V dropped 5 bases and J dropped 1 base, with 11 bases sitting between them.

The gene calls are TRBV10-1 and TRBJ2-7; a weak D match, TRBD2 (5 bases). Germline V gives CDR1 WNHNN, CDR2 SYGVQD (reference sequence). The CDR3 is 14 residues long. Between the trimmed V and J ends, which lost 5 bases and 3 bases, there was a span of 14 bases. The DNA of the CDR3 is TGCGCCAGCAGTCCGCGGGCGGAGTACTACGAGCAGTACTTC. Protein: CASSPRAEYYEQYF.

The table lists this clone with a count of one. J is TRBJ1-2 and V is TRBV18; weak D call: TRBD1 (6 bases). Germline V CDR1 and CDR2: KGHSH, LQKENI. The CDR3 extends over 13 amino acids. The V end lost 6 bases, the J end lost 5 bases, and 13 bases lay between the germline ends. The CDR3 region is CASSIQGGYGYTF. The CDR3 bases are TGTGCCAGCTCTATACAGGGTGGATATGGCTACACCTTC. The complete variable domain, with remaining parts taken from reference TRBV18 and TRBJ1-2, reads NAGVMQNPRHLVRRRGQEARLRCSPMKGHSHVYWYRQLPEEGLKFMVYLQKENIIDESGMPKERFSAEFPKEGPSILRIQQVVRGDSAAYFCASSIQGGYGYTFGSGTRLTVV.

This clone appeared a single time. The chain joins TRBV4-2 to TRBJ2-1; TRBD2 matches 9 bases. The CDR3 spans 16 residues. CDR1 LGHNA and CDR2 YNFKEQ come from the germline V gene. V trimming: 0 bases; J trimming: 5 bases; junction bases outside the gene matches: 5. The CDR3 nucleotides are TGTGCCAGCAGCCAAGATATGAGCGGGAGGCACAATGAGCAGTTCTTC. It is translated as CASSQDMSGRHNEQFF.

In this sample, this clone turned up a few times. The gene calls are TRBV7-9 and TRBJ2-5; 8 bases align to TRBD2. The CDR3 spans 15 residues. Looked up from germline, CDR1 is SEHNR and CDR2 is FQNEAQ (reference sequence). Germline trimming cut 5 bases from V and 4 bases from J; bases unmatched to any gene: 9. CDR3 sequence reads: CASSPGASGRETQYF. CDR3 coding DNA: TGTGCCAGCAGCCCAGGGGCTAGCGGGCGAGAGACCCAGTACTTC.

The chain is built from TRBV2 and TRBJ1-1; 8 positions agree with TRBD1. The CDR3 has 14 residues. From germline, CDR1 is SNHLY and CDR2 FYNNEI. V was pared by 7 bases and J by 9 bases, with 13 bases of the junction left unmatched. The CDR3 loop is CASTVDRERVKAFF. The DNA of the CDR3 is TGTGCCAGCACCGTGGACAGGGAACGGGTTAAAGCTTTCTTT.